A selection of T cell receptor beta chains follows, all from one sample in a study of response to subunit inactivated influenza vaccine. MiXCR, applied by TCRdb to the RT-PCR reads, yields one record per CDR3 protein. The sample carries 650,000 to 850,000 distinct CDR3 sequences, 14% recorded once. Sequenced here: PBMCs from blood, sampled about 14 days before vaccination. Every receptor here comes from a middle-aged man who received an inactivated influenza vaccine. The CDR3 runs from the conserved cysteine through the conserved F or W. Fields, in order: CDR3 length, V gene, D gene, J gene, clone size, CDR3 DNA, CDR3 protein. D genes are given only for firm matches. Rows give clone size only sometimes, using once, few, many, or a class for an expanded clone.

cdr3_length: 15
v_call: TRBV6-1
d_call: -
j_call: TRBJ1-3
clone_size: many
cdr3_nt: TGTGCCAGCAGTACGGGACGCCTCTCTGGAAACACCATATATTTT
cdr3_aa: CASSTGRLSGNTIYF

cdr3_length: 14
v_call: TRBV11-2
d_call: -
j_call: TRBJ1-4
clone_size: many
cdr3_nt: TGTGCCAGCAGCGGTGGGGCTGTTAATGAAAAACTGTTTTTT
cdr3_aa: CASSGGAVNEKLFF

cdr3_length: 13
v_call: TRBV2
d_call: TRBD1
j_call: TRBJ1-1
clone_size: few
cdr3_nt: TGTGCCAGCCAAAAGACAGGGGACACTGAAGCTTTCTTT
cdr3_aa: CASQKTGDTEAFF

cdr3_length: 15
v_call: TRBV28
d_call: TRBD1
j_call: TRBJ2-2
clone_size: few
cdr3_nt: TGTGCCAGCAGTTCCTCCGGGACAGGGGCCGGGGAGCTGTTTTTT
cdr3_aa: CASSSSGTGAGELFF

cdr3_length: 15
v_call: TRBV3-1
d_call: TRBD1
j_call: TRBJ2-5
clone_size: -
cdr3_nt: TGTGCCAGCAGCCACCTCGGGACAGGCAAGGAGACCCAGTACTTC
cdr3_aa: CASSHLGTGKETQYF

cdr3_length: 14
v_call: TRBV12-3/TRBV12-4
d_call: TRBD1
j_call: TRBJ2-7
clone_size: many
cdr3_nt: TGTGCCAGCAGCCCCGCCGGGACAGGTTACGAGCAGTACTTC
cdr3_aa: CASSPAGTGYEQYF

cdr3_length: 18
v_call: TRBV6-4
d_call: TRBD2
j_call: TRBJ2-1
clone_size: -
cdr3_nt: TGTGCCAGCAGTGAGAACCTACTAGCGGGAAAGTTCTACAATGAGCAGTTCTTC
cdr3_aa: CASSENLLAGKFYNEQFF

cdr3_length: 14
v_call: TRBV10-3
d_call: -
j_call: TRBJ2-6
clone_size: -
cdr3_nt: TGTGCCATCAGTGATAGGGCGGGGGCCAACGTCCTGACTTTC
cdr3_aa: CAISDRAGANVLTF

cdr3_length: 15
v_call: TRBV6-2/TRBV6-3
d_call: TRBD2
j_call: TRBJ2-1
clone_size: few
cdr3_nt: TGTGCCAGCAGTCCTCCGGGACTACTCAACAATGAGCAGTTCTTC
cdr3_aa: CASSPPGLLNNEQFF

cdr3_length: 15
v_call: TRBV20-1
d_call: -
j_call: TRBJ1-6
clone_size: few
cdr3_nt: TGCAGTGAACAGGGCAGGGGAGAGGCGAATTCACCCCTCCACTTT
cdr3_aa: CSEQGRGEANSPLHF

cdr3_length: 14
v_call: TRBV6-2/TRBV6-3
d_call: TRBD1
j_call: TRBJ2-4
clone_size: -
cdr3_nt: TGTGCCAGCAGACGACCGGGACAGGGAAACATTCAGTACTTC
cdr3_aa: CASRRPGQGNIQYF

cdr3_length: 20
v_call: TRBV7-3
d_call: -
j_call: TRBJ2-2
clone_size: few
cdr3_nt: TGTGCCAGCAGCTTAAGGGGTTTGAGGAGCCGAACCCCAAACACCGGGGAGCTGTTTTTT
cdr3_aa: CASSLRGLRSRTPNTGELFF

cdr3_length: 16
v_call: TRBV6-1
d_call: -
j_call: TRBJ2-1
clone_size: -
cdr3_nt: TGTGCCAGCAGTGAATCAGGAAGGGAGACCTACAATGAGCAGTTCTTC
cdr3_aa: CASSESGRETYNEQFF

cdr3_length: 14
v_call: TRBV5-6
d_call: TRBD1
j_call: TRBJ1-2
clone_size: -
cdr3_nt: TGTGCCAGCAGCAGACCGGGACAGGGAAGTGGCTACACCTTC
cdr3_aa: CASSRPGQGSGYTF

cdr3_length: 14
v_call: TRBV20-1
d_call: -
j_call: TRBJ2-3
clone_size: few
cdr3_nt: TGCAGTGCGGCCGAGGGCGGGGGCACAGATACGCAGTATTTT
cdr3_aa: CSAAEGGGTDTQYF

cdr3_length: 16
v_call: TRBV9
d_call: -
j_call: TRBJ2-3
clone_size: -
cdr3_nt: TGTGCCAGCAGCGCAGGGGGGAGAACTAGCACAGATACGCAGTATTTT
cdr3_aa: CASSAGGRTSTDTQYF

cdr3_length: 16
v_call: TRBV7-9
d_call: TRBD2
j_call: TRBJ2-3
clone_size: few
cdr3_nt: TGTGCCAGCAGCTTAGAGTTTAGCGGGGGCGCAGATACGCAGTATTTT
cdr3_aa: CASSLEFSGGADTQYF

cdr3_length: 15
v_call: TRBV5-1
d_call: -
j_call: TRBJ2-7
clone_size: many
cdr3_nt: TGCGCCAGCAGCTTGGAATGGGCAGGGAGCTACGAGCAGTACTTC
cdr3_aa: CASSLEWAGSYEQYF

cdr3_length: 13
v_call: TRBV5-1
d_call: -
j_call: TRBJ2-1
clone_size: many
cdr3_nt: TGCGCCAGCAGAGGAGAGACCTACAATGAGCAGTTCTTC
cdr3_aa: CASRGETYNEQFF

cdr3_length: 12
v_call: TRBV4-1
d_call: -
j_call: TRBJ2-2
clone_size: -
cdr3_nt: TGCGCCAGCAGAGAACCCCCCGGGGAGCTGTTTTTT
cdr3_aa: CASREPPGELFF

cdr3_length: 13
v_call: TRBV20-1
d_call: -
j_call: TRBJ1-2
clone_size: few
cdr3_nt: TGCAGTGCTAGATCCCAGATGAACTATGGCTACACCTTC
cdr3_aa: CSARSQMNYGYTF

cdr3_length: 12
v_call: TRBV5-1
d_call: -
j_call: TRBJ1-1
clone_size: many
cdr3_nt: TGCGCCAGCAGCCCCGAAGGCTTTGAAGCTTTCTTT
cdr3_aa: CASSPEGFEAFF

cdr3_length: 16
v_call: TRBV7-9
d_call: -
j_call: TRBJ1-3
clone_size: -
cdr3_nt: TGTGCCAGCAGCGTTCTCCGAGGGGTAACTGGAAACACCATATATTTT
cdr3_aa: CASSVLRGVTGNTIYF

cdr3_length: 16
v_call: TRBV2
d_call: TRBD1
j_call: TRBJ2-4
clone_size: few
cdr3_nt: TGTGCCAGCAGGGGGGACAGATCTAACCCCAAAAACATTCAGTACTTC
cdr3_aa: CASRGDRSNPKNIQYF

cdr3_length: 13
v_call: TRBV10-3
d_call: TRBD1
j_call: TRBJ2-5
clone_size: few
cdr3_nt: TGTGCCATCAGGGACAGGGAGCAAGAGACCCAGTACTTC
cdr3_aa: CAIRDREQETQYF

cdr3_length: 15
v_call: TRBV7-9
d_call: -
j_call: TRBJ2-4
clone_size: few
cdr3_nt: TGTGCCAGCAGCTTAGATCGATTGTCAGGGGACATTCAGTACTTC
cdr3_aa: CASSLDRLSGDIQYF

cdr3_length: 15
v_call: TRBV4-3
d_call: -
j_call: TRBJ2-7
clone_size: -
cdr3_nt: TGCGCCAGCAGCCAAGTACGCCAGGGATCCTACGAGCAGTACTTC
cdr3_aa: CASSQVRQGSYEQYF